These 28 T cell receptor beta chains share one sample of origin, sequenced in a study of T cell responses to AZD1222 COVID-19 vaccine. Libraries were prepared by immunoSEQ multiplex PCR; TCRdb keeps only in-frame clonotypes and omits some of them. The table has 75,000 to 95,000 clones, approximately 90% seen once; the top ten hold under 7.5%. The starting material was peripheral blood, obtained on day 0 of MenACWY control vaccination. These receptors came from an adult in good health.

Here the CDR3 DNA reads TGTGCCAGCAGCTCCCCTAGCGGCATGGGATACAATGAGCAGTTCTTC. This gives the protein CASSSPSGMGYNEQFF. This chain connects TRBV7-2 to TRBJ2-1; 7 bases map to TRBD2. The CDR3 sequence is 16 residues long. V trimming: 4 bases; J trimming: 4 bases; junction bases outside the gene matches: 10. Germline V gene lookup returns CDR1 SGHTA and CDR2 FQGNSA. The full variable domain, in which reference TRBV7-2 and TRBJ2-1 provide the parts outside the CDR3, is GAGVSQSPSNKVTEKGKDVELRCDPISGHTALYWYRQSLGQGLEFLIYFQGNSAPDKSGLPSDRFSAERTGGSVSTLTIQRTQQEDSAVYLCASSSPSGMGYNEQFFGPGTRLTVL.

V gene TRBV4-3 combines with J gene TRBJ2-2; maybe TRBD2 (7 bases). There are 18 residues in the CDR3. CDR1 LGHNA and CDR2 YSLEER come from the germline V gene. Trimming left V 0 bases short and J 3 bases short, with 17 bases between. The CDR3 DNA is TGCGCCAGCAGCCAAGATAGAGGGGGGGACCCTTACACCGGGGAGCTGTTTTTT. Its translation: CASSQDRGGDPYTGELFF.

The rearrangement links TRBV2 to TRBJ1-1, with 11 bases identical to TRBD1. CDR1 is SNHLY and CDR2 is FYNNEI in the germline V gene. The ends lost 6 bases at V and 5 bases at J; junction bases unmatched: 5. The length of the CDR3 is 14 residues. The CDR3 region is CASRGTGGGTEAFF. The CDR3 DNA reads as TGTGCCAGCAGGGGGACAGGGGGTGGTACTGAAGCTTTCTTT.

This clone was counted only a few times. The chain employs TRBV5-4 and TRBJ2-3; 13 bases agree with TRBD2. J gave up 2 bases and V 3 bases, and 3 bases lay outside the gene matches. Looked up from germline, CDR1 is SGHNT and CDR2 is YYREEE (reference sequence). The CDR3 has 16 amino acids. The DNA of the CDR3 is TGTGCCAGCAGCTGGACTAGCGGGGGCTCCACAGATACGCAGTATTTT. It specifies CASSWTSGGSTDTQYF.

This clone was seen only a few times. The V call is TRBV10-2, the J call TRBJ2-1, with TRBD2 identical over 7 bases. The CDR3 runs to 14 residues. Germline CDR1 is WSHSY and CDR2 is SAAADI. Trimming at V came to 6 bases and at J to 2 bases, leaving 4 bases not matched to a gene. DNA of the CDR3: TGCGCCAGCAGGGCAGCGGGACCCTACAATGAGCAGTTCTTC. Translating gives CASRAAGPYNEQFF.

CDR3 in DNA: TGTGCCAGCAGCCAGACAGGGAGCACTGAAGCTTTCTTT. Translating it yields CASSQTGSTEAFF. The chain carries TRBV7-2 and TRBJ1-1; 7 bases are shared with TRBD1. V shed 5 bases and J 4 bases; nucleotides not matched to a gene: 4. The CDR3 contains 13 residues. The V gene's germline CDR1 is SGHTA and CDR2 FQGNSA.

This clone was counted once. The chain has TRBV28 and TRBJ1-5, with D unresolved. Deletions cut 1 base from V and 2 bases from J, with 12 bases between. The germline V gene encodes CDR1 MDHEN and CDR2 SYDVKM. The CDR3 totals 16 residues. The CDR3 sequence is CASSLLASWGNQPQHF. The CDR3 region has the DNA TGTGCCAGCAGTTTATTGGCATCTTGGGGCAATCAGCCCCAGCATTTT.

V usage is TRBV19 and J usage is TRBJ1-5; TRBD1 aligns across 7 bases. The CDR3 has 15 amino acids. Germline CDR1 is LNHDA and CDR2 is SQIVND (reference sequence). The V segment lost 6 bases and the J segment 5 bases; nucleotides outside the gene matches: 10. The chain's CDR3 is CASSISRDSHQPQHF. In nucleotides, the CDR3 is TGTGCCAGTAGCATTTCCCGGGACAGCCATCAGCCCCAGCATTTT.

The chain employs TRBV10-3 and TRBJ2-6; 11 nucleotides line up with TRBD2. Losses at the gene ends were 4 bases for V and 0 bases for J; bases not matched to a gene: 8. Germline V gene sequence: CDR1 ENHRY, CDR2 SYGVKD. The CDR3 spans 19 residues. The DNA for the CDR3 is TGTGCCATCAGTGGTAGCGGGGGGGCCTCGAGCTCTGGGGCCAACGTCCTGACTTTC. This encodes CAISGSGGASSSGANVLTF.

This clone appeared once. This chain links TRBV19 with TRBJ2-2; the D gene is possibly TRBD1 (5 bases). Trimming took 2 bases from V and 3 from J, leaving 10 bases between them. The germline CDR1 and CDR2 sequences are LNHDA and SQIVND (reference sequence). The CDR3 totals 15 residues. CDR3 nucleotide sequence: TGTGCCAGTAGTATAAGGGGTCTCGACACCGGGGAGCTGTTTTTT. Amino acid sequence: CASSIRGLDTGELFF.

The chain links TRBV6-2 or TRBV6-3 to TRBJ1-2; TRBD1 matches at 7 bases. CDR3 size: 13 residues. After removal of 6 bases from V and 6 bases from J, the junction contained 7 bases not matched to a gene. Germline values: CDR1 MNHEY, CDR2 SVGEGT. The CDR3 region is CASSLDRSHGYTF. CDR3 bases: TGTGCCAGCAGCCTGGACAGGTCGCATGGCTACACCTTC.

This clone showed up just once. V usage is TRBV16 and J usage is TRBJ1-6; D perhaps matches TRBD1 (5 bases). Germline loops: CDR1 KGHSY, CDR2 FQNENV. Trimming took off 3 bases at V and 6 bases at J, with 9 bases between the two ends. The CDR3 runs 14 residues. Here the CDR3 reads CASSHRDPNSPLHF. The CDR3 nucleotides are TGTGCCAGCAGCCACCGGGACCCTAATTCACCCCTCCACTTT.

This clone has just one count. This chain joins TRBV28 and TRBJ1-1; no reliable D call. The CDR3 spans 14 residues. Trimming left V 6 bases short and J 3 bases short, with 14 bases between. Germline V gene sequence: CDR1 MDHEN, CDR2 SYDVKM. Written as DNA, the CDR3 is TGTGCCAGCAGCCCGTCGTCTTGGGACACTGAAGCTTTCTTT. Encoded protein: CASSPSSWDTEAFF.

This chain uses TRBV2 with TRBJ2-5, with 9 bases fitting TRBD1. Germline V gene data show CDR1 as SNHLY and CDR2 as FYNNEI. Trimming removed 8 bases from V and 4 bases from J; junction bases left unmatched: 8. The CDR3 loop spans 14 amino acids. Here the CDR3 DNA reads TGTGCCAGCGTCCCGGACAGGGGCCGAGAGACCCAGTACTTC. The encoded protein is CASVPDRGRETQYF. The full variable domain, in which reference TRBV2 and TRBJ2-5 provide the parts outside the CDR3, is EPEVTQTPSHQVTQMGQEVILRCVPISNHLYFYWYRQILGQKVEFLVSFYNNEISEKSEIFDDQFSVERPDGSNFTLKIRSTKLEDSAMYFCASVPDRGRETQYFGPGTRLLVL.

Written as DNA, the CDR3 is TGCGCCAGCAGCCCAGACGGCACACGGGGCACTGAAGCTTTCTTT. Its translation: CASSPDGTRGTEAFF. This chain uses TRBV5-1 with TRBJ1-1; D gene unclear. V was trimmed by 4 bases and J by 4 bases, leaving 17 bases between them. The CDR3 has 15 residues. Germline lookup yields CDR1 SGHRS and CDR2 YFSETQ.

The rearrangement links TRBV6-2 or TRBV6-3 to TRBJ2-1, with 12 positions matching TRBD2. The CDR3 covers 15 residues. The J segment lost 5 bases and the V segment lost 4 bases, leaving 3 bases of the junction unmatched. CDR1 is MNHEY, CDR2 SVGEGT, per germline. CDR3 sequence: CASSFTSGGHNEQFF. CDR3 bases: TGTGCCAGCAGTTTTACTAGCGGGGGGCACAATGAGCAGTTCTTC.

The chain employs TRBV4-1 and TRBJ2-7, with 7 positions matching TRBD1. Germline CDR1 MGHRA, CDR2 YSYEKL. J lost 1 base, V lost 1 base, and 7 bases had no gene match. The CDR3 is 16 residues long. CDR3 nucleotide sequence: TGCGCCAGCAGCCAAGGACAGGGTCCAGGGTCCTACGAGCAGTACTTC. It is translated as CASSQGQGPGSYEQYF.

The chain is built from TRBV28 and TRBJ1-2; D may be TRBD1 (6 bases). The CDR3 runs 16 residues. V was pared by 4 bases and J by 5 bases, with 20 bases between. CDR1 and CDR2 (germline): MDHEN, SYDVKM. The CDR3, as DNA: TGTGCCAGCAGTTCGGGGGCAGATCTGTTTCGGTATGGCTACACCTTC. As protein: CASSSGADLFRYGYTF.

This clone was observed a single time. Written as DNA, the CDR3 is TGTGCCACCAGTGAGGCAGGGGGCGGCATTCAGTACTTC. This gives the protein CATSEAGGGIQYF. The V gene is TRBV24-1, the J gene TRBJ2-4; 8 bases line up with TRBD1. Germline assignment: CDR1 KGHDR and CDR2 SFDVKD. The CDR3 extends over 13 amino acids. V shed 4 bases and J 9 bases; nucleotides not matched to a gene: 4.

The chain couples TRBV28 to TRBJ1-2; TRBD1 aligns across 11 bases. The trim removed 5 bases at V and 1 base at J, leaving 9 bases unmatched. This CDR3 is 17 amino acids long. The germline V gene encodes CDR1 MDHEN and CDR2 SYDVKM. The CDR3 DNA follows: TGTGCCAGCAGTCTTTCCGGGACAGGGGGAAATAACTATGGCTACACCTTC. It encodes CASSLSGTGGNNYGYTF.

The chain is built from TRBV28 and TRBJ1-2; tentative D call: TRBD1 (5 bases). The CDR3 has 13 amino acids. Trimming removed 3 bases from V and 5 bases from J, with 10 bases in between. Germline CDR1 and CDR2: MDHEN and SYDVKM. The CDR3 region is CASSFPQGYGYTF. CDR3 nucleotides: TGTGCCAGCAGTTTCCCTCAGGGATATGGCTACACCTTC.

The chain recombines TRBV15 with TRBJ2-5; no clear D gene. Trimming took off 0 bases at V and 10 bases at J, with 9 bases between the two ends. The germline V gene encodes CDR1 LNHNV and CDR2 YYDKDF (reference sequence). This CDR3 has 12 amino acids. CDR3 DNA sequence: TGTGCCACCAGCAGAGATCGCGAGGTCCAGTACTTC. Protein: CATSRDREVQYF.

This chain's CDR3 is CASSFLTGGSNQPQHF. DNA for the CDR3: TGTGCCAGCAGTTTCTTGACAGGGGGTAGCAATCAGCCCCAGCATTTT. The chain recombines TRBV27 with TRBJ1-5; 9 bases are a match to TRBD1. V dropped 3 bases and J dropped 0; count of bases not matched to a gene: 3. The CDR3 totals 16 residues. Germline V gene sequence: CDR1 MNHEY, CDR2 SMNVEV (reference sequence).

A single count supports this clone. J is TRBJ2-4 and V is TRBV7-6, with 9 nucleotides matching TRBD1. Germline CDR1 and CDR2: SGHVS and FNYEAQ. The V and J ends lost 4 bases and 5 bases, in that order; junction bases with no gene match: 6. The CDR3 totals 15 residues. The CDR3 DNA sequence: TGTGCCAGCAGCTCACAGGGGGCGCCCGAAAACATTCAGTACTTC. It yields the protein CASSSQGAPENIQYF. The complete variable domain, with remaining parts taken from reference TRBV7-6 and TRBJ2-4, reads GAGVSQSPRYKVTKRGQDVALRCDPISGHVSLYWYRQALGQGPEFLTYFNYEAQQDKSGLPNDRFSAERPEGSISTLTIQRTEQRDSAMYRCASSSQGAPENIQYFGAGTRLSVL.

This clone appeared a few times. J is TRBJ2-5 and V is TRBV7-2; the match to TRBD2 covers 9 bases. Germline V CDR1 and CDR2: SGHTA, FQGNSA. The CDR3 sequence is 15 residues long. The V and J ends lost 2 bases and 5 bases, in that order; junction bases with no gene match: 6. The DNA of the CDR3 is TGTGCCAGCAGCTTACCAGCGGGGGGATGGGAGACCCAGTACTTC. Its translation is CASSLPAGGWETQYF.

This clone came up once. The chain combines TRBV7-3 with TRBJ2-5, with TRBD1 matching 7 bases. Germline V gene sequence: CDR1 SGHTA, CDR2 FQGTGA. V was clipped by 5 bases and J by 2 bases; unmatched bases: 2. This CDR3 region has 13 residues. The DNA of the CDR3 is TGTGCCAGCAGCCCGACAGGGCAAGAGACCCAGTACTTC. As protein: CASSPTGQETQYF.

V gene TRBV18 combines with J gene TRBJ1-4; 8 positions agree with TRBD1. V was pared by 5 bases and J by 5 bases, with 7 bases of the junction left unmatched. CDR3 length equals 15 residues. From germline, CDR1 is KGHSH and CDR2 LQKENI. In DNA, the CDR3 is TGTGCCAGCTCAAGAGGACAGGGTGGGAATGAAAAACTGTTTTTT. This gives the protein CASSRGQGGNEKLFF.

The chain recombines TRBV2 with TRBJ2-7; D gene unclear. Trimming pared 8 bases from V and 4 bases from J, leaving 15 bases between. The CDR3 consists of 13 residues. From germline, CDR1 is SNHLY and CDR2 FYNNEI. The DNA for the CDR3 is TGTGCCAGCGTTGAGAATCCCGGATACGAGCAGTACTTC. It codes for CASVENPGYEQYF.